The 23 T cell receptor beta chains listed next were all sequenced from one sample in a study of blood T cell repertoires in COVID-19. Clones were sequenced by immunoSEQ multiplex PCR, and TCRdb holds only the in-frame ones, with some missing. The sample yields roughly 320,000 clones, more than 75% seen once. Sequenced: PBMCs or T cells enriched from blood (not recorded which). The receptor set was obtained from a man younger than 45 who had recovered from COVID-19.

The chain combines TRBV2 with TRBJ1-2; D may be TRBD1 (5 bases). V gave up 7 bases and J gave up 4 bases, with 13 bases separating them. The CDR3 extends over 13 amino acids. Germline loops: CDR1 SNHLY, CDR2 FYNNEI. The CDR3, as DNA: TGTGCCAGCACCCCGGGACTCCTCTATGGCTACACCTTC. Translated: CASTPGLLYGYTF. Together with reference TRBV2 and TRBJ1-2, the CDR3 gives the full variable domain: EPEVTQTPSHQVTQMGQEVILRCVPISNHLYFYWYRQILGQKVEFLVSFYNNEISEKSEIFDDQFSVERPDGSNFTLKIRSTKLEDSAMYFCASTPGLLYGYTFGSGTRLTVV.

This chain uses TRBV28 with TRBJ2-6; D is unclear. CDR1 is MDHEN, CDR2 SYDVKM, per germline. CDR3 length: 14 residues. V gave up 6 bases and J gave up 4 bases, with 10 bases separating them. The CDR3, as DNA: TGTGCCAGCAGCCCATCTACGGGGGCCAACGTCCTGACTTTC. It codes for CASSPSTGANVLTF.

The J gene is TRBJ1-3, the V gene TRBV3-1 (or the pseudogene TRBV3-2); TRBD1 agrees at 7 bases. Germline V gives CDR1 LGHDT, CDR2 YNNKEL (reference sequence). The CDR3 runs to 14 residues. The V and J ends lost 7 bases and 3 bases, in that order; junction bases with no gene match: 6. CDR3 region: CASTATGYGNTIYF. CDR3 in DNA: TGTGCCAGCACGGCGACAGGGTATGGAAACACCATATATTTT.

The rearrangement joins TRBV5-1 to TRBJ1-2; D is perhaps TRBD1 (6 bases). Per germline, CDR1 SGHRS and CDR2 YFSETQ. The length of the CDR3 is 14 residues. The V end was cut by 2 bases, the J end by 6 bases, with 14 bases between. The CDR3 DNA reads TGCGCCAGCAGCTTCGGGGGGCTGGAGGATGGCTACACCTTC. This sequence encodes CASSFGGLEDGYTF. The full variable domain, completed using reference TRBV5-1 and TRBJ1-2, is KAGVTQTPRYLIKTRGQQVTLSCSPISGHRSVSWYQQTPGQGLQFLFEYFSETQRNKGNFPGRFSGRQFSNSRSEMNVSTLELGDSALYLCASSFGGLEDGYTFGSGTRLTVV.

This clone has a handful of counts. The CDR3 sequence is CASRAGTGGLQNTEAFF. The CDR3 nucleotides are TGCGCCAGCAGGGCCGGGACAGGGGGCCTTCAGAACACTGAAGCTTTCTTT. This chain links TRBV10-1 with TRBJ1-1; 12 nucleotides line up with TRBD1. The CDR3 runs to 17 residues. V gave up 6 bases and J gave up 1 base; unmatched junction bases: 9. Germline V gene data show CDR1 as WNHNN and CDR2 as SYGVQD (reference sequence).

This clone appeared once. This chain connects TRBV19 to TRBJ2-3; possibly TRBD2 for D (6 bases). Trimming took 11 bases from V and 2 from J, leaving 20 bases between them. The CDR3 runs to 15 residues. CDR1 LNHDA and CDR2 SQIVND come from the germline V gene (reference sequence). CDR3 amino acids: CACRAAGSTTDTQYF. The DNA of the CDR3 is TGTGCCTGCAGAGCCGCGGGGAGTACCACAGATACGCAGTATTTT.

The chain combines TRBV12-1 with TRBJ2-5; TRBD2 reflects the table's D call only, with no check against the DNA. TRBV12-1 is assigned pseudogene status. The CDR3 sequence is 21 residues long. CDR3 sequence (DNA): TGTGCCAGCAGCAAGCCCTTAGCGGGGGTTCATCAAGGCAACGGGGAGGAGACCCAGTACTTC. Encoded protein: CASSKPLAGVHQGNGEETQYF.

The V call is TRBV2, the J call TRBJ1-6; 9 bases fit TRBD1. V gave up 8 bases and J gave up 12 bases; unmatched junction bases: 8. The length of the CDR3 is 13 residues. The germline V gene has CDR1 SNHLY and CDR2 FYNNEI. The CDR3: CASGSGQGLPLHF. CDR3 nucleotides: TGTGCCAGCGGGTCGGGACAGGGCTTACCCCTCCACTTT.

The rearrangement links TRBV7-9 to TRBJ2-2; 7 bases are a match to TRBD1. Germline CDR1 reads SEHNR; CDR2 reads FQNEAQ (reference sequence). J was trimmed by 0 bases and V by 4 bases; bases with no gene match: 8. The CDR3 is 17 amino acids. Here the CDR3 reads CASSSTPGQPNTGELFF. DNA for the CDR3: TGTGCCAGCAGCTCCACGCCGGGACAGCCGAACACCGGGGAGCTGTTTTTT.

This chain joins TRBV15 and TRBJ1-6; D gene unclear. Germline loops: CDR1 LNHNV, CDR2 YYDKDF (reference sequence). This CDR3 spans 13 amino acids. The V and J ends lost 0 bases and 13 bases respectively, with 10 bases between them. This CDR3 reads CATSRDYSGPLHF. CDR3 nucleotide sequence: TGTGCCACCAGCAGAGACTACAGCGGGCCCCTCCACTTT.

The chain uses TRBV10-3 and TRBJ1-1, with a weak D call TRBD1 (5 bases). The CDR3 sequence is 13 residues long. The germline V gene encodes CDR1 ENHRY and CDR2 SYGVKD. Trimming removed 10 bases at V and 0 bases at J, with 12 bases between. CDR3 coding DNA: TGTGCCACCAAACCGACAGTGAACACTGAAGCTTTCTTT. This codes for CATKPTVNTEAFF.

The chain has TRBV9 and TRBJ1-2; no firm D call. CDR3 length: 18 residues. CDR1 is SGDLS and CDR2 is YYNGEE in the germline V gene. V lost 3 bases, J lost 0 bases, and 21 bases lay in between. The CDR3 sequence: CASSGYRLFQRANYGYTF. The CDR3 DNA follows: TGTGCCAGCAGCGGGTACAGACTATTCCAGAGAGCTAACTATGGCTACACCTTC. The full variable domain, completed using reference TRBV9 and TRBJ1-2, is DSGVTQTPKHLITATGQRVTLRCSPRSGDLSVYWYQQSLDQGLQFLIQYYNGEERAKGNILERFSAQQFPDLHSELNLSSLELGDSALYFCASSGYRLFQRANYGYTFGSGTRLTVV.

This clone was counted a few times. The chain is built from TRBV15 and TRBJ2-4, with D possibly TRBD2 on 5 matching bases. V lost 2 bases and J lost 9, with 8 bases in between. Germline values: CDR1 LNHNV, CDR2 YYDKDF (reference sequence). The CDR3 consists of 12 residues. The CDR3 bases are TGTGCCACCAGCAGACAACGGGGCATTCAGTACTTC. Its translation is CATSRQRGIQYF.

Only one count was recorded for this clone. Germline is not matched at one junction end, which may reflect a read error. The genes are TRBV12-3 or TRBV12-4 and TRBJ2-3; 8 bases line up with TRBD2. CDR3 length: 12 residues. The chain's CDR3 is CASSPAGRGTLF. In DNA, the CDR3 is TGTGCCAGCAGCCCCGCCGGGAGGGGGACTCTCTTT.

The chain links TRBV28 to TRBJ1-1, with D maybe TRBD1 (6 bases). Germline CDR1 is MDHEN and CDR2 is SYDVKM. The V end was cut by 10 bases, the J end by 1 base, with 16 bases between. CDR3 length equals 14 residues. CDR3 bases: TGTGCCACTCGAGCCGGGACACCGAACACTGAAGCTTTCTTT. This translates into CATRAGTPNTEAFF.

The rearrangement uses TRBV2 and TRBJ1-4; a possible D gene is TRBD1 (5 bases). Germline V gene data show CDR1 as SNHLY and CDR2 as FYNNEI. This CDR3 has 14 residues. V gave up 1 base and J gave up 3 bases, with 6 bases separating them. The CDR3: CASSEGGANEKLFF. Here the CDR3 DNA reads TGTGCCAGCAGTGAAGGGGGGGCTAATGAAAAACTGTTTTTT.

This chain connects TRBV7-8 to TRBJ1-2; the match to TRBD1 covers 8 bases. V trimming: 5 bases; J trimming: 7 bases; junction bases outside the gene matches: 12. The CDR3 runs to 15 residues. Germline lookup yields CDR1 SGHVS and CDR2 FQNEAQ. The CDR3 DNA is TGTGCCAGCAGCCCGAACAGCCGGACAGGGAGTGGCTACACCTTC. Amino acid sequence: CASSPNSRTGSGYTF.

This chain joins TRBV3-1 (or the pseudogene TRBV3-2) and TRBJ1-6; 8 positions match TRBD1. The CDR3 runs to 16 residues. Trimming removed 2 bases from V and 6 bases from J; junction bases left unmatched: 6. Germline loops: CDR1 LGHDT, CDR2 YNNKEL (reference sequence). CDR3 sequence (DNA): TGTGCCAGCAGCCAAAGGACAGGGCGGGGTAATTCACCCCTCCACTTT. It is translated as CASSQRTGRGNSPLHF.

This chain links TRBV29-1 with TRBJ2-3; D is perhaps TRBD1 (5 bases). The germline V and J ends were trimmed by 4 bases and 0 bases, with 11 bases remaining between them. The CDR3 runs 14 residues. CDR1 and CDR2 from the germline V gene are SQVTM and ANQGSEA. This CDR3 reads CSVGRQLSTDTQYF. The CDR3 bases are TGCAGCGTTGGGCGACAGCTGAGCACAGATACGCAGTATTTT.

V and J are TRBV19 and TRBJ2-3; 8 bases match TRBD1. The J segment lost 3 bases and the V segment lost 1 base, leaving 3 bases of the junction unmatched. Germline values: CDR1 LNHDA, CDR2 SQIVND (reference sequence). There are 15 residues in the CDR3. CDR3 protein: CASSIATGGTDTQYF. DNA for the CDR3: TGTGCCAGTAGTATAGCCACAGGGGGTACAGATACGCAGTATTTT.

This clone was observed once. This chain links TRBV3-1 (or the pseudogene TRBV3-2) with TRBJ1-3, with a possible D match to TRBD1 (6 bases). The CDR3 runs 15 residues. The V end was cut by 5 bases, the J end by 4 bases, with 15 bases between. CDR1 and CDR2 (germline): LGHDT, YNNKEL (reference sequence). The DNA for the CDR3 is TGTGCCAGCAGCGTAGTTTACACAGGGGGAAACACCATATATTTT. Translation gives CASSVVYTGGNTIYF.

The chain links TRBV6-5 to TRBJ2-3; no clear D gene. Germline V gives CDR1 MNHEY, CDR2 SVGAGI. V lost 8 bases and J 0 bases, leaving 9 bases between the germline ends. CDR3 length equals 13 residues. CDR3 region: CASLGQSTDTQYF. CDR3 in DNA: TGTGCCAGCCTCGGTCAAAGCACAGATACGCAGTATTTT.

This clone was counted a single time. The chain carries TRBV25-1 and TRBJ1-1, with 7 bases that match TRBD1. Per the germline V gene, CDR1 is MGHDK and CDR2 is SYGVNS. The CDR3 extends over 14 amino acids. V shed 4 bases and J 6 bases; nucleotides not matched to a gene: 8. CDR3 in DNA: TGTGCCAGCAGTGGACAGGGTATAGTGGCTGAAGCTTTCTTT. Its translation: CASSGQGIVAEAFF.